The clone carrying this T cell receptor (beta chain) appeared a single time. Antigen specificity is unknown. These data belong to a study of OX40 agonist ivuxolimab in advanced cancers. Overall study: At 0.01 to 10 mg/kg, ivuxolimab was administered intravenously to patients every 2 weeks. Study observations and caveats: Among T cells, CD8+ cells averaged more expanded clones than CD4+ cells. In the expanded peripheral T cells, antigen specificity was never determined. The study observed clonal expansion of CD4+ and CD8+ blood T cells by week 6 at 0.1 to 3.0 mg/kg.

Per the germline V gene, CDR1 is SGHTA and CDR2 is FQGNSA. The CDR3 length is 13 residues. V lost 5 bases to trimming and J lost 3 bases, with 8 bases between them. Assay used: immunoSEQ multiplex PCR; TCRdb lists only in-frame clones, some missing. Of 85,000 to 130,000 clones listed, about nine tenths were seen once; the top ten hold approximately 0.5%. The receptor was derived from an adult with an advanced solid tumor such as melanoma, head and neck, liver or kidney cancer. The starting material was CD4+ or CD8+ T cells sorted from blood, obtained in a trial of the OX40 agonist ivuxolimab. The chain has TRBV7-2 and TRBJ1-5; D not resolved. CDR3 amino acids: CASSLTSNQPQHF. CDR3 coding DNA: TGTGCCAGCAGCCTCACATCCAATCAGCCCCAGCATTTT.